Following are 30 T cell receptor beta chains from one sample sequenced in a study of shared clonotypes between healthy human individuals. CD8 cells regarded as naive lacked CD45RO, were positively chosen for CCR7, and omitted terminally differentiated effector memory CD45RA+ cells. TCRdb's table, derived via immunoSEQ multiplex PCR, lists solely in-frame clones and lacks some. The sample lists some 2 million clones; roughly 95% were seen once. The sequenced sample consisted of naive CD8+ T cells sorted from blood. These receptors were obtained from a man aged 18 to 35 in good health.

This chain links TRBV5-1 with TRBJ1-1, with D perhaps matching TRBD1 (5 bases). The CDR3 contains 13 residues. Germline CDR1 SGHRS, CDR2 YFSETQ. Trimming stripped 4 bases from V and 0 bases from J, with 7 bases between. The CDR3 spells CASSRDLNTEAFF. CDR3 nucleotides: TGCGCCAGCAGCAGGGACCTGAACACTGAAGCTTTCTTT.

This sequence joins TRBV27 and TRBJ2-7, with 9 bases fitting TRBD2. From germline, CDR1 is MNHEY and CDR2 SMNVEV (reference sequence). This CDR3 is built from 18 residues. V lost 3 bases, J lost 3 bases, and 15 bases stayed unmatched. CDR3 DNA sequence: TGTGCCAGCAGTTTGATACGCTCGGGTAGCGGGAGTCTCTACGAGCAGTACTTC. Translated: CASSLIRSGSGSLYEQYF.

This rearrangement joins TRBV5-4 to TRBJ2-7; 7 bases fit TRBD1. V gave up 2 bases and J gave up 12 bases; unmatched junction bases: 11. Germline V gene data show CDR1 as SGHNT and CDR2 as YYREEE (reference sequence). The length of the CDR3 is 13 residues. As DNA, the CDR3 is TGTGCCAGCAGCTTCCCTTCTACAGGGGATACGTACTTC. It encodes CASSFPSTGDTYF.

This clone was seen more than once but under ten times. The rearrangement links TRBV5-8 to TRBJ1-5; D might be TRBD1 (6 bases). V shed 5 bases and J shed 2 bases, with 11 bases lying between them. Germline V CDR1 and CDR2: SGHTS, YDEGEE. The CDR3 is made up of 14 amino acids. The CDR3 here is CASRGQMRNQPQHF. The DNA for the CDR3 is TGTGCCAGCAGAGGACAGATGCGCAATCAGCCCCAGCATTTT.

V usage is TRBV29-1 and J usage is TRBJ2-7, with 7 bases matching TRBD1. The CDR3 extends over 15 amino acids. With V trimmed by 1 base and J by 3 bases, 9 bases remained unmatched. Germline CDR1 SQVTM, CDR2 ANQGSEA. In DNA form, the CDR3 reads TGCAGCGTTGAAGGCGTGGAAGGGGGCGACTACGAGCAGTACTTC. Translating gives CSVEGVEGGDYEQYF.

CDR3 in amino acids: CASSLQGDNSPLHF. Written as DNA, the CDR3 is TGTGCCAGCAGCTTACAGGGAGATAATTCACCCCTCCACTTT. This sequence joins TRBV9 and TRBJ1-6, with a tentative D call TRBD1 (6 bases). The CDR3 length is 14 residues. Germline loops: CDR1 SGDLS, CDR2 YYNGEE. V was cut by 4 bases and J by 5 bases, with 10 bases left in between. Looking up the rest from reference TRBV9 and TRBJ1-6 gives the full variable domain: DSGVTQTPKHLITATGQRVTLRCSPRSGDLSVYWYQQSLDQGLQFLIQYYNGEERAKGNILERFSAQQFPDLHSELNLSSLELGDSALYFCASSLQGDNSPLHFGNGTRLTVT.

This clone was seen a few times. V usage is TRBV29-1 and J usage is TRBJ1-1; D remains unclear. Trimming left V 7 bases short and J 0 bases short, with 3 bases between. CDR3 size: 10 residues. Germline V gene lookup returns CDR1 SQVTM and CDR2 ANQGSEA. Here the CDR3 DNA reads TGCAGCGCCGTGAACACTGAAGCTTTCTTT. Residues: CSAVNTEAFF.

The V and J genes are TRBV6-1 and TRBJ1-2; D ambiguous. CDR3 size: 14 residues. CDR1 and CDR2 from the germline V gene are MNHNS and SASEGT. V shed 4 bases and J shed 2 bases, with 11 bases lying between them. CDR3 region: CASSVDRLNYGYTF. For the CDR3, the DNA is TGTGCCAGCAGTGTAGATAGATTAAACTATGGCTACACCTTC.

This chain uses TRBV7-9 with TRBJ2-1; unclear D gene. This CDR3 region has 14 residues. Germline-derived CDR1 and CDR2 are SEHNR and FQNEAQ (reference sequence). V was clipped by 5 bases and J by 1 base, with 9 bases between them. CDR3 sequence reads: CASSPTESYNEQFF. The CDR3 DNA sequence: TGTGCCAGCAGCCCCACAGAATCCTACAATGAGCAGTTCTTC.

The genes are TRBV21-1 and TRBJ2-3; the table's D call, TRBD1, was not checked against the DNA. TRBV21-1 is flagged as a pseudogene. This CDR3 comprises 14 residues. CDR3 sequence (DNA): TGTGCCAGCAGCAAAAGAACAGTCACAGATACGCAGTATTTT. This sequence encodes CASSKRTVTDTQYF.

This sequence joins TRBV9 and TRBJ2-5; D gene unclear. The CDR3 is 15 amino acids. Per the germline V gene, CDR1 is SGDLS and CDR2 is YYNGEE. V was trimmed by 0 bases and J by 0 bases, leaving 9 bases between them. DNA of the CDR3: TGTGCCAGCAGCGTAGTCGGGCTTAACCAAGAGACCCAGTACTTC. It codes for CASSVVGLNQETQYF.

This clone was seen just once. CDR3 DNA sequence: TGTGCCAGCAGGGGGGGAGAAGGGTCTGAAGCTTTCTTT. It is translated as CASRGGEGSEAFF. V usage is TRBV6-5 and J usage is TRBJ1-1, with D tentatively TRBD1 (5 bases). CDR1 is MNHEY, CDR2 SVGAGI, per germline. Deletions cut 6 bases from V and 6 bases from J, with 14 bases between. This CDR3 is 13 amino acids long.

J is TRBJ1-4 and V is TRBV5-1; a possible D gene is TRBD1 (5 bases). Germline values: CDR1 SGHRS, CDR2 YFSETQ. Trimming took off 4 bases at V and 8 bases at J, with 21 bases between the two ends. This CDR3 region has 16 residues. The CDR3 sequence: CASSPVAGTLREKLFF. CDR3 DNA sequence: TGCGCCAGCAGCCCAGTGGCCGGGACTCTAAGGGAAAAACTGTTTTTT. The whole variable domain, filled in from reference TRBV5-1 and TRBJ1-4, reads KAGVTQTPRYLIKTRGQQVTLSCSPISGHRSVSWYQQTPGQGLQFLFEYFSETQRNKGNFPGRFSGRQFSNSRSEMNVSTLELGDSALYLCASSPVAGTLREKLFFGSGTQLSVL.

This clone occurred once. This same CDR3 is encoded by further DNA sequences in the sample. The chain uses TRBV6-5 and TRBJ2-1; D unclear. V was shortened by 2 bases and J by 7 bases, with 9 bases between the two germline ends. The V gene's germline CDR1 is MNHEY and CDR2 SVGAGI. The CDR3 consists of 13 residues. CDR3 bases: TGTGCCAGCAGTTACGGGCAGAGTAATGAGCAGTTCTTC. This encodes CASSYGQSNEQFF.

This chain uses TRBV27 with TRBJ2-2, with TRBD1 as a possible D gene (8 bases). V was clipped by 5 bases and J by 3 bases, with 19 bases between them. This CDR3 region has 17 residues. The germline V gene has CDR1 MNHEY and CDR2 SMNVEV (reference sequence). The CDR3 protein is CASSPSNRGRDTGELFF. The CDR3, as DNA: TGTGCCAGCAGTCCCTCAAACAGGGGGAGGGACACCGGGGAGCTGTTTTTT.

This clone was seen a single time. V and J are TRBV4-3 and TRBJ1-2; 9 bases fit TRBD1. The trim removed 0 bases at V and 8 bases at J, leaving 10 bases unmatched. The germline CDR1 and CDR2 sequences are LGHNA and YSLEER. The CDR3 runs to 16 residues. As DNA, the CDR3 is TGCGCCAGCAGCCAAGATACTGTACAGGGGGCGCCGGGCTACACCTTC. Protein product: CASSQDTVQGAPGYTF.

To note about this clone: At the DNA level, this CDR3 is encoded by other sequences in the same sample as well. The chain links TRBV30 to TRBJ1-5; D gene uncertain. There are 14 residues in the CDR3. CDR1 GTSNPN and CDR2 SVGIG come from the germline V gene (reference sequence). V lost 2 bases to trimming and J lost 0 bases, with 8 bases between them. The CDR3 region is CAWSPPDSNQPQHF. The CDR3 bases are TGTGCCTGGAGTCCCCCAGATAGCAATCAGCCCCAGCATTTT.

This clone has a single count. The DNA for the CDR3 is TGTGCCAGCAGTTATGACCCTACTAGCGGGATAAATGAGCAGTTCTTC. Translating it yields CASSYDPTSGINEQFF. The chain employs TRBV6-5 and TRBJ2-1; 10 nucleotides align to TRBD2. Losses at the gene ends were 3 bases for V and 7 bases for J; bases not matched to a gene: 9. This CDR3 is 16 amino acids long. In germline, CDR1 is MNHEY, CDR2 SVGAGI.

The V gene is TRBV28, the J gene TRBJ1-2, with D possibly being TRBD1 (6 bases). From germline, CDR1 is MDHEN and CDR2 SYDVKM. The CDR3 length is 18 residues. Trimming removed 6 bases at V and 6 bases at J, with 29 bases between. The CDR3 sequence: CASSDPGEQGPGGDGYTF. CDR3 bases: TGTGCCAGCAGCGACCCAGGGGAGCAGGGACCGGGGGGAGATGGCTACACCTTC.

The CDR3: CASSVGEGWEQYF. The CDR3 region has the DNA TGTGCCAGCAGCGTAGGCGAGGGCTGGGAGCAGTACTTC. The chain recombines TRBV9 with TRBJ2-7, with D possibly TRBD2 on 5 matching bases. The CDR3 is made up of 13 amino acids. The V end lost 0 bases, the J end lost 7 bases, and 11 bases lay between the germline ends. Per germline, CDR1 SGDLS and CDR2 YYNGEE.

The CDR3: CASSLAGGGMDTQYF. The CDR3 DNA is TGTGCCAGCAGTCTAGCGGGAGGTGGGATGGATACGCAGTATTTT. V is TRBV6-5 and J is TRBJ2-3; 11 nucleotides agree with TRBD2. J lost 6 bases, V lost 5 bases, and 7 bases had no gene match. This CDR3 is built from 15 residues. Germline values: CDR1 MNHEY, CDR2 SVGAGI.

The gene calls are TRBV7-9 and TRBJ2-3; TRBD2 aligns across 8 bases. The CDR3 has 15 amino acids. The germline gives CDR1 SEHNR, CDR2 FQNEAQ (reference sequence). The V segment lost 0 bases and the J segment 6 bases; nucleotides outside the gene matches: 5. The CDR3, as DNA: TGTGCCAGCAGCTTAGCGCTGGGCGGGAGGGATACGCAGTATTTT. Translation gives CASSLALGGRDTQYF.

Turning to this clone: Other DNA sequences of this sample code for an identical CDR3. The CDR3 bases are TGCGCCAGCAGCTGGACAGGGGATGAGCAGTTCTTC. Translating it yields CASSWTGDEQFF. This chain links TRBV5-1 with TRBJ2-1, with 9 positions matching TRBD1. This CDR3 has 12 residues. CDR1 is SGHRS and CDR2 is YFSETQ in the germline V gene. With V trimmed by 3 bases and J by 8 bases, 0 bases remained unmatched.

The chain employs TRBV28 and TRBJ2-7; a possible D gene is TRBD1 (6 bases). The CDR3 contains 15 residues. Between the trimmed V and J ends, which lost 1 base and 3 bases, there was a span of 13 bases. Looked up from germline, CDR1 is MDHEN and CDR2 is SYDVKM. The CDR3 nucleotides read TGTGCCAGCAGTTTATCAGGCAGGGGATACTACGAGCAGTACTTC. Translated, it gives CASSLSGRGYYEQYF.

A word on this clone: Other DNA sequences from this sample encode an identical CDR3 as well. J is TRBJ2-7 and V is TRBV5-6; D call uncertain. Trimming removed 2 bases at V and 3 bases at J, with 6 bases between. Germline V gene lookup returns CDR1 SGHDT and CDR2 YYEEEE. The CDR3 loop spans 12 amino acids. The CDR3 DNA follows: TGTGCCAGCAGCTTCCAAAACTACGAGCAGTACTTC. Its protein is CASSFQNYEQYF.

The V and J genes are TRBV7-2 and TRBJ2-7; D could derive from TRBD1 or TRBD2 (5 bases each). Trimming removed 5 bases at V and 2 bases at J, with 22 bases between. Germline V gives CDR1 SGHTA, CDR2 FQGNSA. The length of the CDR3 is 17 residues. CDR3 in amino acids: CASSLGSTGTIAYEQYF. DNA for the CDR3: TGTGCCAGCAGCCTGGGCTCCACCGGGACGATTGCCTACGAGCAGTACTTC.

The CDR3 here is CASSPYWGEGTDTQYF. As DNA, the CDR3 is TGTGCCAGCAGCCCCTATTGGGGGGAAGGCACAGATACGCAGTATTTT. The rearrangement uses TRBV5-5 and TRBJ2-3, with a tentative D call TRBD2 (6 bases). This CDR3 comprises 16 residues. CDR1 and CDR2 (germline): SGHKS, YYEKEE (reference sequence). V lost 4 bases, J lost 1 base, and 16 bases lay in between.

V is TRBV4-3 and J is TRBJ1-2; D may be TRBD1 (6 bases). Trimming left V 2 bases short and J 4 bases short, with 11 bases between. CDR1 and CDR2 from the germline V gene are LGHNA and YSLEER. The CDR3 loop spans 14 amino acids. The CDR3 sequence: CASSQLTGSYGYTF. CDR3 DNA: TGCGCCAGCAGCCAACTAACAGGGAGCTATGGCTACACCTTC.

The chain recombines TRBV12-2 with TRBJ1-2. TRBV12-2 is shown as a pseudogene. The CDR3 is 16 residues long. CDR3 in amino acids: CASRLVERESTKGYTF. In DNA, the CDR3 is TGTGCAAGTCGCTTAGTGGAAAGGGAATCTACGAAAGGCTACACCTTC.

The CDR3 DNA reads TGTGCCAGCTCACCTGCTAGCGGGAGGCCCAACACCGGGGAGCTGTTTTTT. It encodes CASSPASGRPNTGELFF. The V gene is TRBV18, the J gene TRBJ2-2, with TRBD2 matching 11 bases. From germline, CDR1 is KGHSH and CDR2 LQKENI. The J segment lost 2 bases and the V segment lost 3 bases, leaving 5 bases of the junction unmatched. CDR3 length: 17 amino acids.